The TCR beta chain under discussion was sequenced for a study of STAT5B mutations in CD4+ large granular lymphocyte leukemia. The overall study: Among healthy donors, a particular HLA allele went with more CDR3 'QG' motifs. Broader study findings: The CD4+ versus CD8+ T-LGLL clonality difference may reflect limited sample size. Main leukemic clonotypes were patient-specific, but about 26% appeared at low frequency elsewhere.

Per the original methods: Productive clonotypes were detectable down to 2.59 x 10-5 frequency. This table comes from immunoSEQ multiplex PCR, and its TCRdb copy is limited to in-frame clones, with some not included. The V and J calls and the clone size are those of that table, but D and trimming were determined from the DNA. The sample includes tens of thousands of clones, over 65% of them seen just once. The CDR3 is 12 amino acids. Trimming cost V 10 bases and J 2 bases, with 12 bases left between them. Germline V lookup: CDR1 MNHNY, CDR2 SVGAGI (reference sequence). In the case of this clone: Its antigen is not known.

The material sequenced was CD4+ T cells from blood buffy coats. This receptor was taken from a human donor in good health. V and J are TRBV6-6 and TRBJ2-7, with D tentatively TRBD1 (6 bases). This chain's CDR3 is CATSRQAYEQYF. The CDR3 region has the DNA TGTGCCACCTCTCGACAGGCCTACGAGCAGTACTTC.